The present TCR beta chain was sequenced within a study of PD-L1 blockade in urothelial cancer. Across the whole study: About 90% of the roughly 29 patients were men with bladder-origin urothelial cancer. Blood samples had a median of around 140,000 T cells, approximately 83,000 unique TCRs, and clonality roughly 0.08.

Details on this clone: Antigen specificity is unknown.

TCRdb's copy holds only in-frame clones and misses some; the assay was immunoSEQ multiplex PCR. This sample has 80,000 to 100,000 clones, with 82% found just once. Study-level findings and limits: Having blood TCR clonality under the median before treatment predicted better survival. Tumor-associated blood clones were expanded more by durable-benefit patients at 3 weeks.

Trimming at V came to 1 base and at J to 10 bases, leaving 15 bases not matched to a gene. Germline CDR1 reads SGHNT; CDR2 reads YENEEA. The CDR3 totals 17 residues. The sample was PBMCs, taken around atezolizumab (anti-PD-L1) treatment. The sequence was collected from a man between 70 and 80 years old with urothelial cancer. The rearrangement joins TRBV11-3 to TRBJ2-1, with 8 bases fitting TRBD2. CDR3 DNA sequence: TGTGCCAGCAGCTTAGGTTATGGCGGGAGGCCCATGGGGGAGCAGTTCTTC. This translates into CASSLGYGGRPMGEQFF.